The 29 T cell receptor beta chains below all came from one sample that was sequenced in a study of blood T cell repertoires in COVID-19. Libraries were prepared by immunoSEQ multiplex PCR; TCRdb keeps only in-frame clonotypes and omits some of them. In the table there are approximately 250,000 clones, around four fifths of which are singletons. Sequencing input: peripheral blood. These receptors all stem from a woman aged 55-69 years with active or convalescent COVID-19.

The V and J genes are TRBV3-1 (or the pseudogene TRBV3-2) and TRBJ2-2; D remains ambiguous. The CDR3 runs to 13 residues. Germline V gene data show CDR1 as LGHDT and CDR2 as YNNKEL (reference sequence). V lost 2 bases to trimming and J lost 1 base, with 2 bases between them. The CDR3 DNA sequence: TGTGCCAGCAGCCAACAGAACACCGGGGAGCTGTTTTTT. Protein: CASSQQNTGELFF.

The chain recombines TRBV4-2 with TRBJ2-2; 12 nucleotides match TRBD2. The CDR3 contains 19 residues. In germline, CDR1 is LGHNA, CDR2 YNFKEQ. The trim removed 1 base at V and 5 bases at J, leaving 11 bases unmatched. CDR3 loop: CASSQAWTALAGGTGELFF. The CDR3 DNA reads as TGTGCCAGCAGCCAAGCCTGGACCGCACTAGCGGGAGGTACCGGGGAGCTGTTTTTT.

V usage is TRBV7-9 and J usage is TRBJ2-7, with 7 bases identical to TRBD1. Per the germline V gene, CDR1 is SEHNR and CDR2 is FQNEAQ (reference sequence). The CDR3 totals 13 residues. Trimming took 5 bases from V and 8 from J; bases not matched to a gene: 9. The CDR3 DNA follows: TGTGCCAGCAGCCAAGACAGGGAATATAAGCAGTACTTC. Translation gives CASSQDREYKQYF.

The genes are TRBV9 and TRBJ2-5, with TRBD2 identical over 10 bases. The V segment lost 0 bases and the J segment 2 bases; nucleotides outside the gene matches: 4. The length of the CDR3 is 16 residues. The germline V gene has CDR1 SGDLS and CDR2 YYNGEE. CDR3 protein: CASSVGSGGTQETQYF. The CDR3 bases are TGTGCCAGCAGCGTAGGTAGCGGGGGGACACAAGAGACCCAGTACTTC.

The CDR3 region is CASSKRTNTDTQYF. CDR3 in DNA: TGTGCCAGTAGTAAAAGGACTAACACAGATACGCAGTATTTT. The V call is TRBV19, the J call TRBJ2-3; D may be TRBD2 (6 bases). V was cut by 4 bases and J by 2 bases, with 10 bases left in between. Germline V gene data show CDR1 as LNHDA and CDR2 as SQIVND (reference sequence). CDR3 length: 14 residues.

This clone was recorded a few times. This rearrangement joins TRBV4-2 to TRBJ2-7, with 10 positions matching TRBD2. The CDR3 spans 15 residues. With 1 base clipped from V and 2 bases from J, the junction kept 2 bases outside the gene matches. Germline lookup yields CDR1 LGHNA and CDR2 YNFKEQ. CDR3 in DNA: TGTGCCAGCAGCCAAGGGACTAGCGGACCCTACGAGCAGTACTTC. It codes for CASSQGTSGPYEQYF.

The CDR3: CASSWMDREYEQYF. Written as DNA, the CDR3 is TGCGCCAGCAGCTGGATGGACAGGGAGTACGAGCAGTACTTC. J is TRBJ2-7 and V is TRBV5-1, with 8 bases aligning to TRBD1. This CDR3 is built from 14 residues. V dropped 3 bases and J dropped 4; count of bases not matched to a gene: 6. Germline loops: CDR1 SGHRS, CDR2 YFSETQ.

The V call is TRBV7-2, the J call TRBJ2-1, with TRBD2 matching over 9 bases. Germline lookup yields CDR1 SGHTA and CDR2 FQGNSA. This CDR3 is 13 amino acids long. V was clipped by 4 bases and J by 9 bases; unmatched bases: 4. CDR3: CASSSWREGEQFF. DNA for the CDR3: TGTGCCAGCAGCTCTTGGCGGGAGGGTGAGCAGTTCTTC. Looking up the rest from reference TRBV7-2 and TRBJ2-1 gives the full variable domain: GAGVSQSPSNKVTEKGKDVELRCDPISGHTALYWYRQSLGQGLEFLIYFQGNSAPDKSGLPSDRFSAERTGGSVSTLTIQRTQQEDSAVYLCASSSWREGEQFFGPGTRLTVL.

V usage is TRBV19 and J usage is TRBJ2-7, with D unresolved. The CDR3 totals 15 residues. Trimming shortened V by 1 base and J by 7 bases, and 17 bases separated the two germline ends. The germline V gene encodes CDR1 LNHDA and CDR2 SQIVND (reference sequence). The CDR3 region has the DNA TGTGCCAGTAGTATAGGCCCGAGCAGGTTGGAAGAGCAGTACTTC. Translated, it gives CASSIGPSRLEEQYF.

V is TRBV30 and J is TRBJ1-2; 7 bases agree with TRBD1. Trimming cost V 1 base and J 4 bases; bases outside gene matches: 3. Germline assignment: CDR1 GTSNPN and CDR2 SVGIG (reference sequence). The CDR3 has 13 amino acids. The CDR3 spells CAWSADRIYGYTF. CDR3 nucleotide sequence: TGTGCCTGGAGTGCGGACAGGATCTATGGCTACACCTTC.

The chain recombines TRBV27 with TRBJ1-4, with a weak D call TRBD1 (5 bases). Germline loops: CDR1 MNHEY, CDR2 SMNVEV (reference sequence). CDR3 size: 14 residues. The V gene lost 4 bases and the J gene lost 8 bases, with 14 bases spanning the gap. Here the CDR3 DNA reads TGTGCCAGCAGTTCAGTCACGGAGGGGGAAAAACTGTTTTTT. This gives the protein CASSSVTEGEKLFF.

On this clone: This sample also contains other DNA sequences that code for the same CDR3. The CDR3 protein is CASSRDFQETQYF. In DNA, the CDR3 is TGTGCCAGCAGCAGGGACTTCCAAGAGACCCAGTACTTC. The gene calls are TRBV5-4 and TRBJ2-5; D possibly corresponds to TRBD2 (6 bases). CDR1 SGHNT and CDR2 YYREEE come from the germline V gene (reference sequence). The CDR3 is 13 residues long. V was shortened by 4 bases and J by 1 base, with 8 bases between the two germline ends.

Written as DNA, the CDR3 is TGTGCCAGCAGTGAACCCCCCCCGGGACATCTAAACACTGAAGCTTTCTTT. Encoded protein: CASSEPPPGHLNTEAFF. This chain joins TRBV25-1 and TRBJ1-1, with a weak D call TRBD1 (6 bases). Germline CDR1 reads MGHDK; CDR2 reads SYGVNS. V dropped 2 bases and J dropped 2 bases, with 18 bases sitting between them. The CDR3 totals 17 residues.

The chain joins TRBV15 to TRBJ2-1; perhaps TRBD1 as D (6 bases). Germline V gives CDR1 LNHNV, CDR2 YYDKDF (reference sequence). Deletions cut 2 bases from V and 7 bases from J, with 15 bases between. The CDR3 sequence is 15 residues long. The DNA for the CDR3 is TGTGCCACCAGCAGAATCAGGGGCGCTCTTAATGAGCAGTTCTTC. Its protein is CATSRIRGALNEQFF.

The chain's CDR3 is CSVRQGNQPQHF. CDR3 nucleotide sequence: TGCAGCGTCCGACAGGGCAATCAGCCCCAGCATTTT. V is TRBV29-1 and J is TRBJ1-5; maybe TRBD1 (6 bases). Germline assignment: CDR1 SQVTM and CDR2 ANQGSEA. This CDR3 spans 12 amino acids. Trimming shortened V by 6 bases and J by 2 bases, and 8 bases separated the two germline ends.

This rearrangement joins TRBV30 to TRBJ1-3; TRBD1 aligns across 9 bases. Germline loops: CDR1 GTSNPN, CDR2 SVGIG (reference sequence). This CDR3 contains 17 residues. V shed 4 bases, J shed 0 bases, and the junction held 10 bases outside the gene matches. For the CDR3, the DNA is TGTGCCTGGATGTCAGAACAGGGGGCCTTCTCTGGAAACACCATATATTTT. It specifies CAWMSEQGAFSGNTIYF. Filled out from reference TRBV30 and TRBJ1-3, the complete variable domain reads SQTIHQWPATLVQPVGSPLSLECTVEGTSNPNLYWYRQAAGRGLQLLFYSVGIGQISSEVPQNLSASRPQDRQFILSSKKLLLSDSGFYLCAWMSEQGAFSGNTIYFGEGSWLTVV.

The chain employs TRBV18 and TRBJ1-5, with D perhaps matching TRBD1 (5 bases). V was pared by 2 bases and J by 7 bases, with 12 bases between. CDR3 size: 14 residues. Per germline, CDR1 KGHSH and CDR2 LQKENI. CDR3 nucleotides: TGTGCCAGCTCACCAATCAGGGTCGGACAGCCCCAGCATTTT. This codes for CASSPIRVGQPQHF.

The chain combines TRBV19 with TRBJ2-1; 11 bases match TRBD2. From germline, CDR1 is LNHDA and CDR2 SQIVND (reference sequence). V lost 3 bases to trimming and J lost 0 bases; unmatched junction nucleotides: 7. The CDR3 is 18 residues long. The CDR3 reads CASSMEGTSGLSYNEQFF. The CDR3 nucleotides read TGTGCCAGTAGTATGGAGGGGACTAGCGGCCTCTCCTACAATGAGCAGTTCTTC.

The chain is built from TRBV19 and TRBJ1-6, with TRBD1 matching 8 bases. After removal of 6 bases from V and 6 bases from J, the junction contained 7 bases not matched to a gene. From germline, CDR1 is LNHDA and CDR2 SQIVND (reference sequence). The CDR3 consists of 15 residues. CDR3 nucleotides: TGTGCCAGTAGCCCTGGACAGGGCTCTAATTCACCCCTCCACTTT. This gives the protein CASSPGQGSNSPLHF.

The chain links TRBV19 to TRBJ1-2, with D possibly TRBD1 on 5 matching bases. Germline V CDR1 and CDR2: LNHDA, SQIVND (reference sequence). Trimming pared 6 bases from V and 0 bases from J, leaving 11 bases between. CDR3 length: 14 amino acids. The CDR3 DNA is TGTGCCAGTAGCCAAGGAGGGGCTAACTATGGCTACACCTTC. This encodes CASSQGGANYGYTF.

The chain has TRBV27 and TRBJ2-2; TRBD1 is a possible D gene (5 bases). The CDR3 is 16 amino acids. CDR1 is MNHEY and CDR2 is SMNVEV in the germline V gene (reference sequence). The V and J ends lost 3 bases and 0 bases respectively, with 11 bases between them. The CDR3 loop reads CASSFWGASNTGELFF. The CDR3 DNA reads as TGTGCCAGCAGTTTCTGGGGCGCCTCGAACACCGGGGAGCTGTTTTTT.

This CDR3 reads CASSMVRGQSQFF. The CDR3 region has the DNA TGTGCCAGTAGTATGGTTCGAGGGCAGTCACAGTTCTTC. The chain is built from TRBV19 and TRBJ2-1; D may be TRBD2 (5 bases). The CDR3 loop spans 13 amino acids. CDR1 is LNHDA and CDR2 is SQIVND in the germline V gene (reference sequence). Trimming pared 3 bases from V and 13 bases from J, leaving 16 bases between.

The V and J genes are TRBV5-1 and TRBJ2-3, with D hard to call. Germline V lookup: CDR1 SGHRS, CDR2 YFSETQ. Between the trimmed V and J ends, which lost 1 base and 2 bases, there was a span of 14 bases. The CDR3 covers 16 residues. CDR3 DNA: TGCGCCAGCAGCTTGTACAGATCTTACTCCACAGATACGCAGTATTTT. This gives the protein CASSLYRSYSTDTQYF. Looking up the rest from reference TRBV5-1 and TRBJ2-3 gives the full variable domain: KAGVTQTPRYLIKTRGQQVTLSCSPISGHRSVSWYQQTPGQGLQFLFEYFSETQRNKGNFPGRFSGRQFSNSRSEMNVSTLELGDSALYLCASSLYRSYSTDTQYFGPGTRLTVL.

The rearrangement links TRBV4-1 to TRBJ2-3; TRBD1 is a possible D gene (6 bases). The CDR3 is 14 residues long. The V and J ends lost 3 bases and 10 bases respectively, with 17 bases between them. Germline V lookup: CDR1 MGHRA, CDR2 YSYEKL. The CDR3 DNA reads TGCGCCAGCAGCCAGGAGAGTCGAGAGGGGGCGCAGTATTTT. It encodes CASSQESREGAQYF.

The V and J genes are TRBV6-5 and TRBJ2-7, with D perhaps TRBD2 (6 bases). CDR1 and CDR2 from the germline V gene are MNHEY and SVGAGI. This CDR3 has 15 residues. V was pared by 7 bases and J by 2 bases, with 18 bases between. CDR3 coding DNA: TGTGCCAGCAAAGAAAGGTGGGGGGTAGCCTACGAGCAGTACGTC. This translates into CASKERWGVAYEQYV.

This chain uses TRBV24-1 with TRBJ2-2; maybe TRBD2 (6 bases). Germline V gives CDR1 KGHDR, CDR2 SFDVKD. This CDR3 is built from 17 residues. V was shortened by 9 bases and J by 5 bases, with 24 bases between the two germline ends. The CDR3 region has the DNA TGTGCCACCGGGACTCCCCCGGGATCGGGTAGGACCGGGGAGCTGTTTTTT. Protein sequence: CATGTPPGSGRTGELFF.

This clone has just one count. The chain employs TRBV10-1 and TRBJ2-3; TRBD1 is a possible D gene (5 bases). There are 15 residues in the CDR3. Germline CDR1 is WNHNN and CDR2 is SYGVQD (reference sequence). Trimming removed 5 bases from V and 2 bases from J, with 14 bases in between. CDR3 sequence: CASSPAEGATDTQYF. In DNA form, the CDR3 reads TGCGCCAGCAGTCCCGCGGAAGGGGCCACAGATACGCAGTATTTT.

A few counts support this clone. The V gene is TRBV11-2, the J gene TRBJ2-1, with 12 bases lining up with TRBD1. CDR1 and CDR2 from the germline V gene are SGHAT and FQNNGV. The ends lost 3 bases at V and 8 bases at J; junction bases unmatched: 14. The length of the CDR3 is 18 residues. CDR3 region: CASSFPRTGTGGVDEQFF. The CDR3 bases are TGTGCCAGCAGCTTCCCTCGCACCGGGACAGGGGGCGTTGATGAGCAGTTCTTC.

V is TRBV10-3 and J is TRBJ2-2; 10 bases are a match to TRBD2. The CDR3 sequence is 18 residues long. Per germline, CDR1 ENHRY and CDR2 SYGVKD. V dropped 6 bases and J dropped 5; count of bases not matched to a gene: 15. The CDR3 loop is CAIREFELAGIKTGELFF. The CDR3 DNA reads TGTGCCATCAGAGAATTCGAACTAGCGGGGATAAAAACCGGGGAGCTGTTTTTT.